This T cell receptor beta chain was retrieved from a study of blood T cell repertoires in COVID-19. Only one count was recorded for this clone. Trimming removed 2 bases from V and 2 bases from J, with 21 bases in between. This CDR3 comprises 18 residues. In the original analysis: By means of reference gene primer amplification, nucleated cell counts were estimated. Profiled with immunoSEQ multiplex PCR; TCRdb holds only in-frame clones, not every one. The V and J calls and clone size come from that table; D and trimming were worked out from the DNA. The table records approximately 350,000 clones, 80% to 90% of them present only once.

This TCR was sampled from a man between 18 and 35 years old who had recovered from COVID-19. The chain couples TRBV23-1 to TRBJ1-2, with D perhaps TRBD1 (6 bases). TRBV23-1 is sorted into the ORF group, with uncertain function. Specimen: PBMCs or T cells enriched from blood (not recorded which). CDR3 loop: CASSQKKLQGLWNYGYTF. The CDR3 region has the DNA TGCGCCAGCAGTCAAAAAAAATTACAGGGATTGTGGAACTATGGCTACACCTTC.